This note documents a single T cell receptor beta chain sequence. This entry comes from a study of blood T cell repertoires in COVID-19. About the research overall: Acute and convalescent COVID-19 samples came from the United States, Italy and Spain. PBMCs, B-cell-depleted T cells, or T cells provided the cDNA or gDNA that made up the material.

Authors' analysis steps: It was from reference gene primer amplification that nucleated cell counts were estimated. Assay used: immunoSEQ multiplex PCR; TCRdb lists only in-frame clones, some missing. That table furnishes V, J and clone size, whereas the DNA furnished D and trimming. The data contain 200,000 to 300,000 clones, 80% to 95% of them singletons. Patients of the Seattle cohort, enrolled during active infection, were followed longitudinally. With 5 bases clipped from V and 0 bases from J, the junction kept 5 bases outside the gene matches. This CDR3 region has 15 residues. CDR1 and CDR2 from the germline V gene are SGHTA and FQGNSA.

The sequencing input was peripheral blood. The J gene is TRBJ2-3, the V gene TRBV7-2, with 7 bases identical to TRBD1. This clonotype was sampled from a man between 25 and 39 years old with COVID-19, enrolled during active disease. The CDR3 DNA is TGTGCCAGCAGCCCCGGGACAGTTAGCACAGATACGCAGTATTTT. It translates to CASSPGTVSTDTQYF.